This T cell receptor beta chain was sequenced for a study of blood T cell repertoires in COVID-19. The CDR3 has 14 amino acids. Trimming took off 0 bases at V and 7 bases at J, with 12 bases between the two ends. Germline CDR1 reads MNHEY; CDR2 reads SVGAGI. Only in-frame clones appear in the TCRdb table, and some are missing; sequencing was by immunoSEQ multiplex PCR. The sample has approximately 69,000 clones, roughly 87% seen once. This sequence joins TRBV6-5 and TRBJ1-1, with TRBD1 as a possible D gene (5 bases). The source material was peripheral blood. This clonotype originated in a man in his forties or fifties with acute or convalescent COVID-19. The CDR3 region is CASSYSGGKVEAFF. The CDR3 bases are TGTGCCAGCAGTTACTCGGGGGGGAAGGTTGAAGCTTTCTTT.